Sequencing of this TCR beta chain was carried out in a study of molecular identifiers for immune sequencing clone quantification. Background on the study: Split five ways in replicates, RNA from roughly 20,000 or 100,000 naive CD8 cells had four portions sequenced. Points from the study as a whole: Barcode sharing among identical TCR molecules could make large clones appear smaller.

As regards this clonotype: The antigen is undetermined. A much larger clone lies a single base off, so this may be a read error.

The V gene lost 3 bases and the J gene lost 0 bases, with 11 bases spanning the gap. Germline CDR1 is MNHNS and CDR2 is SASEGT. The CDR3 runs 15 residues. Preparation methods for the bulk TCR libraries were those previously described, with listed TCR primers. TCRdb called the PCR reads again in MiXCR, with one record for every CDR3 protein. The repertoire has about 640,000 distinct CDR3 sequences, 15% to 20% of them found once; the top ten carry roughly 0.9%. For naive CD8 T cells, sorting used the CD8+CD4-CCR7+CD45RA+ phenotype. The rearrangement uses TRBV6-1 and TRBJ2-5; unclear D gene. The sequence was obtained from a human donor in good health. Some libraries in this study had Jurkat cell RNA spiked in. The sample was naive CD8+ T cells from blood, with Jurkat cell RNA spiked in. Subset: FACS-sorted CD8+CD4-CCR7+CD45RA+ naive T cells. The CDR3 sequence is CASSDPVRYQETQYF. CDR3 nucleotides: TGTGCCAGCAGTGACCCCGTCCGGTACCAAGAGACCCAGTACTTC.